One and the same sample provided the 6 T cell receptor beta chains below, sequenced in a study of vaccination and CD4 T cells after COVID-19. The Oncomine TCR Beta short-read assay was applied to DNA of cultured CD4+ T cells. TCRdb processed the PCR reads anew with MiXCR; each CDR3 protein has one entry. The sample has 10,000 to 15,000 distinct CDR3 sequences, 42% seen once. The sample's treatment: approximately 10-day PBMC culture with coronavirus spike peptide pools or control peptides (ViraFEST assay). These TCRs' antigens remain unknown. Sequenced here: CD4+ T cells from blood, cultured in vitro, sampled before SARS-CoV-2 vaccination. Receptors originate from a human donor who had recovered from COVID-19.

This sequence joins TRBV5-1 and TRBJ2-5; TRBD2 might be the D (6 bases). The germline CDR1 and CDR2 sequences are SGHRS and YFSETQ. V was shortened by 0 bases and J by 5 bases, with 14 bases between the two germline ends. This CDR3 has 15 amino acids. Here the CDR3 DNA reads TGCGCCAGCAGCTTGGCCCAGACTAGTATTGAGACCCAGTACTTC. This translates into CASSLAQTSIETQYF.

This clonotype was seen only once. CDR3 residues: CASSRGLAGGDEQFF. The CDR3 coding sequence is TGTGCCAGCAGTCGAGGACTAGCGGGGGGGGATGAGCAGTTCTTC. The J gene is TRBJ2-1, the V gene TRBV6-1, with TRBD2 matching 15 bases. Germline assignment: CDR1 MNHNS and CDR2 SASEGT. The CDR3 is 15 amino acids. J was trimmed by 8 bases and V by 5 bases; bases with no gene match: 4.

This clonotype appeared a few times. This rearrangement joins TRBV20-1 to TRBJ2-1; no clear D gene. V was clipped by 3 bases and J by 0 bases, with 9 bases between them. Looked up from germline, CDR1 is DFQATT and CDR2 is SNEGSKA (reference sequence). The CDR3 covers 14 residues. This chain's CDR3 is CSASGGSSYNEQFF. DNA of the CDR3: TGCAGTGCTAGCGGCGGTAGCTCCTACAATGAGCAGTTCTTC.

This clonotype has only a few counts. V is TRBV4-3 and J is TRBJ1-1; D possibly corresponds to TRBD1 (5 bases). The CDR3 extends over 14 amino acids. V was clipped by 0 bases and J by 1 base, with 6 bases between them. Germline CDR1 LGHNA, CDR2 YSLEER. CDR3 bases: TGCGCCAGCAGCCAAGAGGGGGGGAACACTGAAGCTTTCTTT. Translated, it gives CASSQEGGNTEAFF.

This clonotype was detected only a few times. The chain links TRBV11-1 to TRBJ1-6; 9 bases are shared with TRBD1. This CDR3 has 14 residues. Trimming at V came to 4 bases and at J to 9 bases, leaving 4 bases not matched to a gene. Germline CDR1 is SGHAT and CDR2 is FQDESV (reference sequence). For the CDR3, the DNA is TGTGCCAGCAGCTACAGGGGGCAAGGTTCACCCCTCCACTTT. Translating gives CASSYRGQGSPLHF.

The CDR3 coding sequence is TGCGCCAGCAGCCAAGATACCAGGGAAAACTATGGCTACACCTTC. It codes for CASSQDTRENYGYTF. The genes are TRBV4-1 and TRBJ1-2, with a possible D match to TRBD1 (5 bases). The germline CDR1 and CDR2 sequences are MGHRA and YSYEKL. The ends were cut back, 0 bases at V and 2 bases at J, with 10 bases in the middle. This CDR3 has 15 amino acids.